These 5 T cell receptor beta chains were sequenced from one sample in a study of resident and recirculating memory T cells in vitiligo. Sequencing was performed with immunoSEQ multiplex PCR; in TCRdb, only in-frame clones are kept and a portion is missing. The table lists 60,000 to 80,000 clones, roughly 90% of them singletons. Sequenced sample: blood. All receptors derive from a male donor with vitiligo.

V and J are TRBV2 and TRBJ2-3; 15 bases line up with TRBD2. This CDR3 comprises 16 residues. Germline V lookup: CDR1 SNHLY, CDR2 FYNNEI. The J segment lost 8 bases and the V segment lost 4 bases, leaving 7 bases of the junction unmatched. CDR3 in DNA: TGTGCCAGCAGTGCGGGACTAGCGGGGGGTGGCGGTACGCAGTATTTT. Translation: CASSAGLAGGGGTQYF. The full variable domain, completed using reference TRBV2 and TRBJ2-3, is EPEVTQTPSHQVTQMGQEVILRCVPISNHLYFYWYRQILGQKVEFLVSFYNNEISEKSEIFDDQFSVERPDGSNFTLKIRSTKLEDSAMYFCASSAGLAGGGGTQYFGPGTRLTVL.

The genes are TRBV7-2 and TRBJ1-2, with 8 bases lining up with TRBD1. The length of the CDR3 is 14 residues. V shed 3 bases, J shed 6 bases, and the junction held 6 bases outside the gene matches. Germline V lookup: CDR1 SGHTA, CDR2 FQGNSA. The CDR3 region has the DNA TGTGCCAGCAGCTTCCAGACAGGGGATCATGGCTACACCTTC. Amino acids: CASSFQTGDHGYTF.

Concerning this clone itself: This same CDR3 is encoded by further DNA sequences in the sample. V is TRBV11-2 and J is TRBJ2-5; D unclear. This CDR3 region has 12 residues. V lost 0 bases to trimming and J lost 5 bases, with 4 bases between them. Germline assignment: CDR1 SGHAT and CDR2 FQNNGV. CDR3 in amino acids: CASSLDRETQYF. The CDR3 DNA follows: TGTGCCAGCAGCTTAGATCGGGAGACCCAGTACTTC.

This chain links TRBV10-3 with TRBJ1-4, with TRBD1 matching 9 bases. CDR1 ENHRY and CDR2 SYGVKD come from the germline V gene. The CDR3 is made up of 16 amino acids. V shed 2 bases and J 5 bases; nucleotides not matched to a gene: 6. DNA for the CDR3: TGTGCCATCAGTGAGGCCCTTGGACAGGGGAATGAAAAACTGTTTTTT. Translated: CAISEALGQGNEKLFF.

CDR3 sequence: CASSNWCGNYGYTF. The CDR3 coding sequence is TGTGCCAGCAGCAATTGGTGCGGGAACTATGGCTACACCTTC. The chain is built from TRBV21-1 and TRBJ1-2. TRBV21-1 is a pseudogene. The CDR3 is made up of 14 amino acids.